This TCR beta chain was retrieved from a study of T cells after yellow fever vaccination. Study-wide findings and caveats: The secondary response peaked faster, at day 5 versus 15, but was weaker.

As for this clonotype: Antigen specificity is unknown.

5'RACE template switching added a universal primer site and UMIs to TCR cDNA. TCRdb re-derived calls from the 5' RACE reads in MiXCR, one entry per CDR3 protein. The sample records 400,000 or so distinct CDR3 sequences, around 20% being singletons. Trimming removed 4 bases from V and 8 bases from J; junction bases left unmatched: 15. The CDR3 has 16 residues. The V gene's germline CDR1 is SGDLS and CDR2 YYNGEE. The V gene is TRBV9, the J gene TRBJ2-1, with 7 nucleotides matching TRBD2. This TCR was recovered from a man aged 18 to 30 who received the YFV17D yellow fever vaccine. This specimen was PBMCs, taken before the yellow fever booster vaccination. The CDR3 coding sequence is TGTGCCAGCAGCACCCGATTTAGCGGGTTGGGCCATGAGCAGTTCTTC. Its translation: CASSTRFSGLGHEQFF.